One sample yielded the 18 T cell receptor beta chains listed below, sequenced in a study of cytomegalovirus exposure and HLA in healthy donors. Clones were sequenced by immunoSEQ multiplex PCR, and TCRdb holds only the in-frame ones, with some missing. The sample includes around 200,000 clones, about 90% of them seen just once. Sequencing was carried out using PBMCs. Receptor source: a woman aged 18-29 years in good health and CMV-seronegative.

The chain combines TRBV7-9 with TRBJ1-1, with D possibly matching TRBD1 (5 bases). Trimming removed 5 bases at V and 0 bases at J, with 10 bases between. Germline CDR1 is SEHNR and CDR2 is FQNEAQ (reference sequence). The CDR3 length is 14 residues. In nucleotides, the CDR3 is TGTGCCAGCAGCCCCAGGGCAATGAACACTGAAGCTTTCTTT. This encodes CASSPRAMNTEAFF.

V usage is TRBV19 and J usage is TRBJ2-1; TRBD2 matches 12 bases. The CDR3 totals 17 residues. Germline V CDR1 and CDR2: LNHDA, SQIVND (reference sequence). The J segment lost 3 bases and the V segment lost 5 bases, leaving 8 bases of the junction unmatched. The CDR3: CASSPRTSGTSYNEQFF. CDR3 nucleotide sequence: TGTGCCAGTAGTCCCCGGACTAGCGGGACTAGCTACAATGAGCAGTTCTTC.

The rearrangement uses TRBV11-2 and TRBJ2-3, with 7 bases identical to TRBD1. V dropped 1 base and J dropped 2; count of bases not matched to a gene: 9. CDR3 length: 17 residues. Germline CDR1 SGHAT, CDR2 FQNNGV. In DNA form, the CDR3 reads TGTGCCAGCAGCTTAGTGGACAGGCAATATTTCACAGATACGCAGTATTTT. Protein sequence: CASSLVDRQYFTDTQYF.

The rearrangement links TRBV25-1 to TRBJ1-1, with 10 bases fitting TRBD1. Unmatched junction bases numbered 5, after V lost 0 bases and J lost 4 bases. From germline, CDR1 is MGHDK and CDR2 SYGVNS. The CDR3 spans 16 residues. CDR3 nucleotides: TGTGCCAGCAGTGAATATGATCGGACAGGGGGCACTGAAGCTTTCTTT. This sequence encodes CASSEYDRTGGTEAFF.

This clone has a handful of counts. The chain joins TRBV5-5 to TRBJ2-2; 8 bases fit TRBD2. The CDR3 loop spans 16 amino acids. CDR1 is SGHKS and CDR2 is YYEKEE in the germline V gene (reference sequence). V was pared by 4 bases and J by 5 bases, with 10 bases of the junction left unmatched. CDR3 protein: CASSTISGSLTGELFF. The CDR3 nucleotides read TGTGCCAGCAGCACGATAAGCGGGAGTTTGACCGGGGAGCTGTTTTTT.

The chain is built from TRBV27 and TRBJ2-7; 9 nucleotides agree with TRBD1. With V trimmed by 6 bases and J by 0 bases, 12 bases remained unmatched. CDR3 length: 17 residues. From germline, CDR1 is MNHEY and CDR2 SMNVEV (reference sequence). As DNA, the CDR3 is TGTGCCAGCAGCCCGGGACAGGGCGGTTCCTACTCCTACGAGCAGTACTTC. Encoded protein: CASSPGQGGSYSYEQYF.

The genes are TRBV6-5 and TRBJ2-6; D is unclear. Germline-derived CDR1 and CDR2 are MNHEY and SVGAGI. This CDR3 contains 16 residues. V was pared by 0 bases and J by 0 bases, with 6 bases between. The CDR3 region is CASSYSRVSGANVLTF. The CDR3 region has the DNA TGTGCCAGCAGTTACTCACGCGTCTCTGGGGCCAACGTCCTGACTTTC.

The CDR3 loop reads CASSRGDLNNEQFF. As DNA, the CDR3 is TGTGCCAGCAGCCGGGGGGATTTGAACAATGAGCAGTTCTTC. V usage is TRBV5-4 and J usage is TRBJ2-1; 7 bases match TRBD2. CDR1 is SGHNT and CDR2 is YYREEE in the germline V gene (reference sequence). V lost 4 bases to trimming and J lost 5 bases; unmatched junction nucleotides: 6. The CDR3 is 14 amino acids.

This clone was counted ten times or more. The V call is TRBV9, the J call TRBJ1-5; D uncertain. CDR3 length: 15 residues. V lost 0 bases and J 4 bases, leaving 11 bases between the germline ends. Per the germline V gene, CDR1 is SGDLS and CDR2 is YYNGEE. The CDR3 nucleotides are TGTGCCAGCAGCGTAGGGGGAGAAAAAAATCAGCCCCAGCATTTT. Encoded protein: CASSVGGEKNQPQHF.

V usage is TRBV5-1 and J usage is TRBJ2-7, with no clear D. V gave up 0 bases and J gave up 0 bases, with 10 bases separating them. The CDR3 runs 15 residues. Germline CDR1 and CDR2: SGHRS and YFSETQ. The CDR3 reads CASSLGGTHSYEQYF. The DNA for the CDR3 is TGCGCCAGCAGCTTGGGCGGCACCCACTCCTACGAGCAGTACTTC.

This clone was observed a handful of times. The rearrangement uses TRBV1 and TRBJ2-1; the table calls TRBD1, which could not be checked here. TRBV1 represents a pseudogene. This CDR3 has 16 residues. The CDR3 is CTSSQKQGNSYNEQFF. CDR3 nucleotide sequence: TGCACCAGCAGCCAAAAACAGGGGAACTCCTACAATGAGCAGTTCTTC.

The rearrangement joins TRBV7-2 to TRBJ2-1, with 7 bases that match TRBD1. The junction had 5 bases not matched to a gene; V was cut back by 0 bases and J by 0 bases. There are 17 residues in the CDR3. CDR1 is SGHTA and CDR2 is FQGNSA in the germline V gene. The CDR3 nucleotides are TGTGCCAGCAGCTTAGCTTCGACAGGGAGCTCCTACAATGAGCAGTTCTTC. Translated: CASSLASTGSSYNEQFF.

This clone was recorded only once. The rearrangement joins TRBV28 to TRBJ2-7, with TRBD2 identical over 11 bases. The CDR3 sequence is 15 residues long. Trimming took 6 bases from V and 5 from J; bases not matched to a gene: 9. From germline, CDR1 is MDHEN and CDR2 SYDVKM. In DNA, the CDR3 is TGTGCCAGCAGCCTTAGCGGGAGGGGGCCCAACGAGCAGTACTTC. Its protein is CASSLSGRGPNEQYF.

The genes are TRBV18 and TRBJ1-1; maybe TRBD1 (6 bases). This CDR3 region has 15 residues. The germline V and J ends were trimmed by 5 bases and 1 base, with 14 bases remaining between them. Germline CDR1 KGHSH, CDR2 LQKENI. CDR3 residues: CASSAQQGQNTEAFF. CDR3 DNA sequence: TGTGCCAGCTCAGCTCAACAGGGCCAGAACACTGAAGCTTTCTTT.

The chain couples TRBV4-1 to TRBJ2-2; a possible D gene is TRBD1 (6 bases). Trimming left V 0 bases short and J 9 bases short, with 11 bases between. The CDR3 has 14 amino acids. Germline values: CDR1 MGHRA, CDR2 YSYEKL. The DNA for the CDR3 is TGCGCCAGCAGCCAAGATTTGGGGGCCCGGGAGCTGTTTTTT. Its protein product is CASSQDLGARELFF.

This clone was detected only once. The rearrangement links TRBV7-9 to TRBJ2-2; D remains ambiguous. The CDR3 sequence is 16 residues long. The germline gives CDR1 SEHNR, CDR2 FQNEAQ (reference sequence). V gave up 7 bases and J gave up 5 bases, with 20 bases separating them. CDR3 DNA: TGTGCCAGCAACTATGTGTCCTTAGGCGGTACCGGGGAGCTGTTTTTT. It specifies CASNYVSLGGTGELFF.

The chain joins TRBV10-3 to TRBJ2-3; 13 bases are a match to TRBD2. Germline assignment: CDR1 ENHRY and CDR2 SYGVKD. The CDR3 is 15 residues long. The junction had 3 bases not matched to a gene; V was cut back by 6 bases and J by 3 bases. CDR3 DNA: TGTGCCATCAGGATGACTAGCGGGAGGACAGATACGCAGTATTTT. Amino acid sequence: CAIRMTSGRTDTQYF.

This chain joins TRBV7-2 and TRBJ2-7; 8 positions match TRBD2. Germline-derived CDR1 and CDR2 are SGHTA and FQGNSA. There are 16 residues in the CDR3. J lost 1 base, V lost 6 bases, and 11 bases had no gene match. The CDR3, as DNA: TGTGCCAGCAGTCCTAGCGGGTCACGTAGATCCTACGAGCAGTACTTC. Protein product: CASSPSGSRRSYEQYF.